Shown below are 21 T cell receptor beta chains from a single sample sequenced in a study of T cell responses to AZD1222 COVID-19 vaccine. Clones were sequenced by immunoSEQ multiplex PCR, and TCRdb holds only the in-frame ones, with some missing. The sample holds more than 95,000 clones, around 89% seen once. This material consisted of peripheral blood, taken 28 days after the second AZD1222 dose. The receptors originated from an adult who received the AZD1222 COVID-19 vaccine.

The chain recombines TRBV12-3 or TRBV12-4 with TRBJ2-5, with TRBD2 as a possible D gene (5 bases). Trimming removed 4 bases at V and 6 bases at J, with 12 bases between. CDR3 length: 13 amino acids. CDR3 region: CASSWGAPQTQYF. The DNA for the CDR3 is TGTGCCAGCAGTTGGGGAGCGCCCCAGACCCAGTACTTC.

The chain carries TRBV7-2 and TRBJ1-3; possible D gene TRBD1, 5 bases. Germline V CDR1 and CDR2: SGHTA, FQGNSA. The CDR3 totals 15 residues. Deletions cut 2 bases from V and 2 bases from J, with 10 bases between. The CDR3: CASSLRGGPGNTIYF. CDR3 nucleotide sequence: TGTGCCAGCAGCTTAAGGGGCGGACCTGGAAACACCATATATTTT.

A single count supports this clone. This chain uses TRBV5-1 with TRBJ2-5, with D unresolved. Germline values: CDR1 SGHRS, CDR2 YFSETQ. The germline V and J ends were trimmed by 1 base and 1 base, with 5 bases remaining between them. The CDR3 runs 13 residues. The CDR3 reads CASSLLFQETQYF. The DNA for the CDR3 is TGCGCCAGCAGCTTGTTGTTCCAAGAGACCCAGTACTTC. Full variable domain (remainder filled in from reference TRBV5-1 and TRBJ2-5): KAGVTQTPRYLIKTRGQQVTLSCSPISGHRSVSWYQQTPGQGLQFLFEYFSETQRNKGNFPGRFSGRQFSNSRSEMNVSTLELGDSALYLCASSLLFQETQYFGPGTRLLVL.

The rearrangement joins TRBV19 to TRBJ1-5, with D unresolved. The CDR3 covers 14 residues. The V gene's germline CDR1 is LNHDA and CDR2 SQIVND (reference sequence). V was shortened by 4 bases and J by 4 bases, with 11 bases between the two germline ends. The CDR3, as DNA: TGTGCCAGTAGTAATCCGAAGTCAAATCAGCCCCAGCATTTT. Translated, it gives CASSNPKSNQPQHF.

The sample holds a few counts of this clone. The rearrangement links TRBV3-1 (or the pseudogene TRBV3-2) to TRBJ2-7, with 8 bases that match TRBD1. The CDR3 spans 16 residues. V shed 0 bases and J 1 base; nucleotides not matched to a gene: 5. The germline V gene encodes CDR1 LGHDT and CDR2 YNNKEL (reference sequence). The CDR3 DNA is TGTGCCAGCAGCCAAGAATGGACAGGGAGGTCCTACGAGCAGTACTTC. Protein: CASSQEWTGRSYEQYF.

CDR3 DNA sequence: TGTGCCAGTAAGGGACAGGGGGCAGGCTACGAGCAGTACTTC. Amino acid sequence: CASKGQGAGYEQYF. The chain joins TRBV19 to TRBJ2-7; 12 bases align to TRBD1. Germline trimming cut 7 bases from V and 3 bases from J; bases unmatched to any gene: 4. Germline V gene data show CDR1 as LNHDA and CDR2 as SQIVND (reference sequence). The CDR3 is 14 amino acids.

The V call is TRBV6-2 or TRBV6-3, the J call TRBJ1-2; the match to TRBD1 covers 7 bases. The CDR3 extends over 13 amino acids. V dropped 2 bases and J dropped 3; count of bases not matched to a gene: 0. Germline V gene data show CDR1 as MNHEY and CDR2 as SVGEGT. The CDR3 DNA sequence: TGTGCCAGCAGTTACGACAGGGACTATGGCTACACCTTC. Protein: CASSYDRDYGYTF.

The J gene is TRBJ2-3, the V gene TRBV30, with D perhaps TRBD2 (7 bases). CDR3 length: 17 residues. V lost 5 bases and J lost 7, with 28 bases in between. The germline CDR1 and CDR2 sequences are GTSNPN and SVGIG (reference sequence). The CDR3 coding sequence is TGTGCCTGGGGGGGTGGGGCTAGCGGCCTTAGGGGGTATACGCAGTATTTT. Protein: CAWGGGASGLRGYTQYF.

The chain employs TRBV7-6 and TRBJ1-3; 7 nucleotides match TRBD1. The CDR3 has 17 residues. J lost 1 base, V lost 1 base, and 7 bases had no gene match. Germline V lookup: CDR1 SGHVS, CDR2 FNYEAQ. The CDR3 loop is CASSLDDREGSGNTIYF. The CDR3 DNA is TGTGCCAGCAGCTTAGATGACAGGGAAGGATCTGGAAACACCATATATTTT.

The gene calls are TRBV4-2 and TRBJ2-1; 7 nucleotides align to TRBD1. The CDR3 covers 17 residues. Germline CDR1 and CDR2: LGHNA and YNFKEQ. V shed 0 bases and J 1 base; nucleotides not matched to a gene: 6. The CDR3 protein is CASSQDLAGGSYNEQFF. As DNA, the CDR3 is TGTGCCAGCAGCCAAGATCTGGCAGGGGGATCCTACAATGAGCAGTTCTTC.

The chain joins TRBV13 to TRBJ2-7; tentatively, D is TRBD1 (6 bases). Germline CDR1 PRHDT, CDR2 FYEKMQ (reference sequence). Trimming took off 8 bases at V and 5 bases at J, with 19 bases between the two ends. The CDR3 consists of 14 residues. The CDR3 bases are TGTGCCAGCTCCTCTAAGGGACACGGTAACGAGCAGTACTTC. This sequence encodes CASSSKGHGNEQYF.

The chain uses TRBV4-2 and TRBJ2-4, with 7 bases fitting TRBD2. Unmatched junction bases numbered 10, after V lost 1 base and J lost 7 bases. The germline CDR1 and CDR2 sequences are LGHNA and YNFKEQ. CDR3 length: 16 amino acids. Written as DNA, the CDR3 is TGTGCCAGCAGCCAAGGGCGGGAGTTCGAAATGAACATTCAGTACTTC. It translates to CASSQGREFEMNIQYF.

This clone was counted between two and nine times. V is TRBV19 and J is TRBJ2-1; 8 nucleotides align to TRBD2. CDR1 and CDR2 (germline): LNHDA, SQIVND (reference sequence). V shed 10 bases, J shed 0 bases, and the junction held 17 bases outside the gene matches. The CDR3 consists of 18 residues. The CDR3, as DNA: TGTGCCACCCGGGGGGGCGGGAGTATACAGAGCTCCTACAATGAGCAGTTCTTC. Translated: CATRGGGSIQSSYNEQFF.

This chain connects TRBV7-8 to TRBJ1-5, with unresolved D. From germline, CDR1 is SGHVS and CDR2 FQNEAQ. The CDR3 runs to 13 residues. V gave up 1 base and J gave up 7 bases, with 8 bases separating them. CDR3 coding DNA: TGTGCCAGCAGCTTAGGAGGGAGGCAGCCCCAGCATTTT. Its protein is CASSLGGRQPQHF.

This clone was recorded only once. J is TRBJ2-7 and V is TRBV3-1 (or the pseudogene TRBV3-2), with no clear D. The CDR3 is 14 amino acids. V was trimmed by 1 base and J by 3 bases, leaving 10 bases between them. Germline loops: CDR1 LGHDT, CDR2 YNNKEL (reference sequence). CDR3 sequence reads: CASSQVVGYYEQYF. Here the CDR3 DNA reads TGTGCCAGCAGCCAAGTGGTGGGCTACTACGAGCAGTACTTC.

This clone came up a few times. The rearrangement links TRBV12-3 or TRBV12-4 to TRBJ2-7; D unclear. The CDR3 extends over 13 amino acids. Trimming pared 7 bases from V and 3 bases from J, leaving 13 bases between. As DNA, the CDR3 is TGTGCCAGCACCTCTCAGGATTACTACGAGCAGTACTTC. This codes for CASTSQDYYEQYF.

The chain carries TRBV9 and TRBJ1-2; no definite D call. Per germline, CDR1 SGDLS and CDR2 YYNGEE. This CDR3 region has 16 residues. V lost 0 bases to trimming and J lost 6 bases, with 18 bases between them. In DNA form, the CDR3 reads TGTGCCAGCAGCGTAGCTTCCGGGGTAGTGGGGAATGGCTACACCTTC. Encoded protein: CASSVASGVVGNGYTF.

The chain joins TRBV9 to TRBJ2-5, with a weak D call TRBD2 (5 bases). From germline, CDR1 is SGDLS and CDR2 YYNGEE. Trimming removed 0 bases from V and 1 base from J, with 13 bases in between. The CDR3 has 16 residues. The CDR3 DNA reads as TGTGCCAGCAGCGTAGGCTCGCTAGCAGTCCAAGAGACCCAGTACTTC. Encoded protein: CASSVGSLAVQETQYF.

The chain couples TRBV28 to TRBJ2-7, with 9 bases aligning to TRBD2. The CDR3 extends over 15 amino acids. Per the germline V gene, CDR1 is MDHEN and CDR2 is SYDVKM. Losses at the gene ends were 2 bases for V and 3 bases for J; bases not matched to a gene: 5. The CDR3 region has the DNA TGTGCCAGCAGTTTAGTAGCGGGAGAATACTACGAGCAGTACTTC. As protein: CASSLVAGEYYEQYF.

This chain links TRBV24-1 with TRBJ2-1; TRBD1 matches at 7 bases. The germline CDR1 and CDR2 sequences are KGHDR and SFDVKD. The CDR3 spans 17 residues. V trimming: 4 bases; J trimming: 2 bases; junction bases outside the gene matches: 10. In DNA form, the CDR3 reads TGTGCCACCAGTGAGACCGGGACAGTTGGCCCCTACAATGAGCAGTTCTTC. It yields the protein CATSETGTVGPYNEQFF.

This clone was observed once. The rearrangement uses TRBV18 and TRBJ1-3; unclear D gene. This CDR3 has 17 amino acids. The V and J ends lost 2 bases and 0 bases respectively, with 14 bases between them. The germline CDR1 and CDR2 sequences are KGHSH and LQKENI. This chain's CDR3 is CASSPRAHAYSGNTIYF. CDR3 nucleotides: TGTGCCAGCTCACCAAGGGCCCACGCTTACTCTGGAAACACCATATATTTT.